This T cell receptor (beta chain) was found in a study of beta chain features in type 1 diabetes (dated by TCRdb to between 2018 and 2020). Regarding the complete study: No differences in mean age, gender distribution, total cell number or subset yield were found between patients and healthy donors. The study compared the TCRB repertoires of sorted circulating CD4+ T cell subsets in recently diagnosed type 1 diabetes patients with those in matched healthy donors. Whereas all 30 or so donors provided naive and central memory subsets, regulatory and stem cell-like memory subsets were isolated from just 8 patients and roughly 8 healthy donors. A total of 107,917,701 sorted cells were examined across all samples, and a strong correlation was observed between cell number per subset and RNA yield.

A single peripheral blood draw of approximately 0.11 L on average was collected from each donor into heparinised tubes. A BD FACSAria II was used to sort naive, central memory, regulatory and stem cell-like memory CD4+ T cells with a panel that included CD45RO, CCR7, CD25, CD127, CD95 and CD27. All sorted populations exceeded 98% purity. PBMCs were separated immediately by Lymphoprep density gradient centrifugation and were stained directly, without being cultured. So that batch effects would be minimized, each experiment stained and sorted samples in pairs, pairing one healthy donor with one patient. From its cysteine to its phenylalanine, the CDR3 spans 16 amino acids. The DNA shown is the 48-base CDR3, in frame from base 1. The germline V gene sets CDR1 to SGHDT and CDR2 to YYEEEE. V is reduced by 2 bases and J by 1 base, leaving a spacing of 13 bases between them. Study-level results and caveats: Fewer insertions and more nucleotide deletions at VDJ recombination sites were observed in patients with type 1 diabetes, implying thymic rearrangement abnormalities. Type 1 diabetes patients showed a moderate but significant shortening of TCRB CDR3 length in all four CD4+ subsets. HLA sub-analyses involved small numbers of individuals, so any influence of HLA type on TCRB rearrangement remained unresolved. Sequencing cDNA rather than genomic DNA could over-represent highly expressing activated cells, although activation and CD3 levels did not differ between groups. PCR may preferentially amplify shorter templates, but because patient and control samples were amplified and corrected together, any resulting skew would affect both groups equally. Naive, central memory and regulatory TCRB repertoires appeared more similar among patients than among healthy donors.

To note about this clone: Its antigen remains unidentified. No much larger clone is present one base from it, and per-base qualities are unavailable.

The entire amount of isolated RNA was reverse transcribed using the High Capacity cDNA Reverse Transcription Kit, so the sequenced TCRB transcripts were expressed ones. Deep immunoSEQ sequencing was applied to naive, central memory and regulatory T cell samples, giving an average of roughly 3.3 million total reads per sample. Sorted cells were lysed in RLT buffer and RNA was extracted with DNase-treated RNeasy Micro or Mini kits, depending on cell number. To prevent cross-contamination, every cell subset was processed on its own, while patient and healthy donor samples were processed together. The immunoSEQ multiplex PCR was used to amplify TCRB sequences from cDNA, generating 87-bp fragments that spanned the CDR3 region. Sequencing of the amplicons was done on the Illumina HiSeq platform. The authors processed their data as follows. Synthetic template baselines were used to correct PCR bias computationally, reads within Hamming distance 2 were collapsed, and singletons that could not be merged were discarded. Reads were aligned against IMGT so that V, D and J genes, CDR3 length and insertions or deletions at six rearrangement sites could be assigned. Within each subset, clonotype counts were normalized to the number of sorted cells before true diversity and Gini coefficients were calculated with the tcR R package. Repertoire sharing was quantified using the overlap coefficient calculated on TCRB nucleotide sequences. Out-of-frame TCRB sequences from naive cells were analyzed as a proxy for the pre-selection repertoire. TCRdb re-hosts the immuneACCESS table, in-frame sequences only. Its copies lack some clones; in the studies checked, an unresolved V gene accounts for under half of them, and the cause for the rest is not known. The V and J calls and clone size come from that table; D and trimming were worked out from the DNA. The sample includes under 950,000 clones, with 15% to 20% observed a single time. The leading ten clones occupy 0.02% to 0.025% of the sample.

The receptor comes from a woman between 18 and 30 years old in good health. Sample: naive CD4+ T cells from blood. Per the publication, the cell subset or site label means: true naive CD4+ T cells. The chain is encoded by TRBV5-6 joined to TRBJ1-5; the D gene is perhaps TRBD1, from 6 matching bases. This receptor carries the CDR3 CASSFFVRGSNQPQHF. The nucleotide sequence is TGTGCCAGCAGCTTTTTCGTCAGGGGAAGCAATCAGCCCCAGCATTTT. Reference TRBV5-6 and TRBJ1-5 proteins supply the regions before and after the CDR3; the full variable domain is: DAGVTQSPTHLIKTRGQQVTLRCSPKSGHDTVSWYQQALGQGPQFIFQYYEEEERQRGNFPDRFSGHQFPNYSSELNVNALLLGDSALYLCASSFFVRGSNQPQHFGDGTRLSIL.